The 18 T cell receptor beta chains below were found in one sample sequenced in a study of blood T cell repertoires in COVID-19. Sequenced by immunoSEQ multiplex PCR; TCRdb stores in-frame clones only, minus some. The sample has fewer than 250,000 clones, around nine tenths seen once; the top ten hold 3% to 3.5%. The material sequenced was peripheral blood. These receptors were taken from a man aged 55 to 69 with acute or convalescent COVID-19.

This sequence joins TRBV2 and TRBJ2-3; TRBD2 agrees at 8 bases. V lost 9 bases, J lost 0 bases, and 14 bases stayed unmatched. Germline V gives CDR1 SNHLY, CDR2 FYNNEI. CDR3 size: 17 residues. CDR3 bases: TGTGCCAGACGGGCGACCGGGACTAGGACTAGCACAGATACGCAGTATTTT. This codes for CARRATGTRTSTDTQYF.

The chain uses TRBV11-2 and TRBJ1-5; tentative D call: TRBD1 (6 bases). Germline V gene lookup returns CDR1 SGHAT and CDR2 FQNNGV. The CDR3 sequence is 15 residues long. Trimming shortened V by 2 bases and J by 0 bases, and 8 bases separated the two germline ends. CDR3 in amino acids: CASSLQGYSNQPQHF. Written as DNA, the CDR3 is TGTGCCAGCAGCTTACAGGGGTATAGCAATCAGCCCCAGCATTTT.

Only a few counts were recorded for this clone. The V gene is TRBV12-3 or TRBV12-4, the J gene TRBJ1-1, with 8 bases that match TRBD1. Germline trimming cut 8 bases from V and 4 bases from J; bases unmatched to any gene: 6. The CDR3 consists of 13 residues. Here the CDR3 DNA reads TGTGCCAGCCAGGACAGGGTAAGCACTGAAGCTTTCTTT. This encodes CASQDRVSTEAFF.

The chain is built from TRBV6-6 and TRBJ2-3; D may be TRBD2 (7 bases). The CDR3 has 15 amino acids. Germline lookup yields CDR1 MNHNY and CDR2 SVGAGI (reference sequence). V shed 4 bases and J shed 4 bases, with 15 bases lying between them. CDR3 residues: CASSSPGEGADTQYF. The CDR3 DNA reads as TGTGCCAGCAGTTCACCTGGGGAGGGGGCAGATACGCAGTATTTT.

V gene TRBV5-1 combines with J gene TRBJ1-1, with D possibly being TRBD1 (6 bases). CDR1 SGHRS and CDR2 YFSETQ come from the germline V gene. CDR3 length equals 15 residues. Trimming pared 4 bases from V and 1 base from J, leaving 14 bases between. The CDR3 region is CASSLTGRGNTEAFF. For the CDR3, the DNA is TGCGCCAGCAGCCTAACAGGGAGGGGGAACACTGAAGCTTTCTTT.

This clone came up once. The rearrangement links TRBV12-5 to TRBJ1-1; 9 nucleotides agree with TRBD1. The J segment lost 2 bases and the V segment lost 6 bases, leaving 13 bases of the junction unmatched. The CDR3 extends over 17 amino acids. From germline, CDR1 is LGHNT and CDR2 FRNRAP. The CDR3 DNA reads TGTGCTAGTGGCCTCCGGGACAGGGATGGAGCCAACACTGAAGCTTTCTTT. Its translation is CASGLRDRDGANTEAFF.

This clone came up once. The V gene is TRBV7-8, the J gene TRBJ2-7; 9 nucleotides align to TRBD2. Germline values: CDR1 SGHVS, CDR2 FQNEAQ. V lost 0 bases and J lost 0; bases outside the gene matches: 9. This CDR3 spans 18 amino acids. The CDR3 is CASSLAHSSGASSYEQYF. DNA of the CDR3: TGTGCCAGCAGCTTAGCCCATTCTAGCGGGGCTAGCTCCTACGAGCAGTACTTC.

The chain is built from TRBV25-1 and TRBJ2-5, with TRBD1 matching over 11 bases. The CDR3 is 12 residues long. Germline loops: CDR1 MGHDK, CDR2 SYGVNS. The V and J ends lost 5 bases and 10 bases, in that order; junction bases with no gene match: 3. The DNA for the CDR3 is TGTGCCAGCAGTCCCGGGACAGGGGGCCAGTACTTC. Protein: CASSPGTGGQYF.

The chain couples TRBV6-6 to TRBJ1-1, with 7 bases that match TRBD1. This CDR3 has 14 residues. The junction had 6 bases not matched to a gene; V was cut back by 7 bases and J by 1 base. In germline, CDR1 is MNHNY, CDR2 SVGAGI (reference sequence). The CDR3 protein is CASNRQGANTEAFF. The CDR3 DNA is TGTGCCAGCAATCGACAGGGCGCGAACACTGAAGCTTTCTTT.

The rearrangement uses TRBV6-5 and TRBJ1-4; 7 bases match TRBD1. Looked up from germline, CDR1 is MNHEY and CDR2 is SVGAGI. This CDR3 is 13 amino acids long. Germline trimming cut 5 bases from V and 11 bases from J; bases unmatched to any gene: 8. Here the CDR3 DNA reads TGTGCCAGCAGTCGACAGGGTTTGGGGAAACTGTTTTTT. Translated, it gives CASSRQGLGKLFF.

The V call is TRBV3-1 (or the pseudogene TRBV3-2), the J call TRBJ1-6, with TRBD1 identical over 7 bases. Germline values: CDR1 LGHDT, CDR2 YNNKEL (reference sequence). J gave up 6 bases and V 7 bases, and 6 bases lay outside the gene matches. This CDR3 comprises 14 residues. The CDR3 is CASTRTGFNSPLHF. DNA for the CDR3: TGTGCCAGCACCCGGACAGGTTTTAATTCACCCCTCCACTTT.

The chain carries TRBV3-1 (or the pseudogene TRBV3-2) and TRBJ2-1; D ambiguous. The germline gives CDR1 LGHDT, CDR2 YNNKEL (reference sequence). V was cut by 1 base and J by 4 bases, with 5 bases left in between. The CDR3 is 13 residues long. The CDR3 loop is CASSQGGYNEQFF. CDR3 DNA: TGTGCCAGCAGCCAAGGAGGTTACAATGAGCAGTTCTTC.

The chain is built from TRBV12-3 or TRBV12-4 and TRBJ1-1; possible D gene TRBD1, 5 bases. The CDR3 extends over 12 amino acids. V was pared by 6 bases and J by 11 bases, with 16 bases between. CDR3 sequence (DNA): TGTGCCAGCAGCCTCCCCGGGACTGGGGCTTTCTTT. This codes for CASSLPGTGAFF.

This chain uses TRBV7-9 with TRBJ1-1; 9 nucleotides agree with TRBD1. The CDR3 spans 15 residues. Germline V lookup: CDR1 SEHNR, CDR2 FQNEAQ (reference sequence). The junction had 5 bases not matched to a gene; V was cut back by 5 bases and J by 1 base. CDR3 loop: CASSLGTGPNTEAFF. CDR3 nucleotide sequence: TGTGCCAGCAGCCTCGGGACAGGGCCGAACACTGAAGCTTTCTTT.

V usage is TRBV28 and J usage is TRBJ1-2; TRBD1 aligns across 10 bases. CDR3 length: 12 amino acids. V dropped 2 bases and J dropped 14; count of bases not matched to a gene: 5. From germline, CDR1 is MDHEN and CDR2 SYDVKM. CDR3 nucleotide sequence: TGTGCCAGCAGTTTACCCCCGGGACAGGGGACCTTC. It encodes CASSLPPGQGTF.

The chain joins TRBV6-2 or TRBV6-3 to TRBJ1-1, with D possibly being TRBD1 (5 bases). CDR1 is MNHEY, CDR2 SVGEGT, per germline. The CDR3 loop spans 15 amino acids. Deletions cut 0 bases from V and 0 bases from J, with 8 bases between. CDR3 sequence: CASSYSRGVNTEAFF. Written as DNA, the CDR3 is TGTGCCAGCAGTTACTCGCGGGGCGTGAACACTGAAGCTTTCTTT.

The chain has TRBV6-2 or TRBV6-3 and TRBJ1-5, with TRBD1 matching 7 bases. J lost 7 bases, V lost 5 bases, and 5 bases had no gene match. Germline loops: CDR1 MNHEY, CDR2 SVGEGT. The CDR3 length is 13 residues. The CDR3 reads CASSTTGLQPQHF. The CDR3 nucleotides are TGTGCCAGCAGTACGACAGGGCTCCAGCCCCAGCATTTT.

The CDR3 DNA is TGTGCCAGCAGCCGAGGACAGGGGGTCGAAGGAGCTTTCTTT. It yields the protein CASSRGQGVEGAFF. The chain recombines TRBV11-2 with TRBJ1-1; 10 positions match TRBD1. The germline CDR1 and CDR2 sequences are SGHAT and FQNNGV. CDR3 length: 14 amino acids. The V gene end was trimmed by 5 bases and the J gene end by 10 bases; junction bases not matched to a gene: 10.